These T cell receptor beta chains were read from a single sample in a study of cytomegalovirus exposure and HLA in healthy donors. Some clones are missing from TCRdb's copy, which holds only in-frame ones; the method was immunoSEQ multiplex PCR. The sample contains fewer than 150,000 clones, roughly 78% of which appear only once. Sequencing input: PBMCs. Receptors were obtained from a middle-aged man in good health and CMV-seropositive. Each CDR3 is given with its conserved first and last residue. The order of the fields is clone size, J gene, D gene, V gene, CDR3 protein, CDR3 DNA. The D gene is left open where the match is weak. Size is omitted from some rows. Given values are once, few, many or a class for expanded clones.

NA | TRBJ1-1 | NA | TRBV7-9 | CASSLGGHTEAFF | TGTGCCAGCAGCTTAGGAGGGCACACTGAAGCTTTCTTT
NA | TRBJ2-2 | TRBD2 | TRBV4-2 | CASSDLSGTNTGELFF | TGTGCCAGCAGCGATTTAAGCGGGACGAACACCGGGGAGCTGTTTTTT
NA | TRBJ2-2 | NA | TRBV9 | CASSRNTGELFF | TGTGCCAGCAGCCGGAACACCGGGGAGCTGTTTTTT
NA | TRBJ1-1 | TRBD1 | TRBV6-5 | CASSSTGVAFF | TGTGCCAGCAGTTCCACAGGGGTGGCTTTCTTT
NA | TRBJ1-4 | TRBD1 | TRBV18 | CASSGTGPEKLFF | TGTGCCAGCTCCGGGACAGGACCCGAAAAACTGTTTTTT
NA | TRBJ1-2 | TRBD1 | TRBV5-1 | CASSLEGRGQFGYTF | TGCGCCAGCAGCTTGGAGGGCAGGGGGCAGTTTGGCTACACCTTC
NA | TRBJ1-1 | TRBD1 | TRBV2 | CASSGDRGHTEAFF | TGTGCCAGCAGTGGAGACAGGGGGCACACTGAAGCTTTCTTT
once | TRBJ2-2 | NA | TRBV5-1 | CASSLAHAAPILTSSAGELFF | TGCGCCAGCAGCTTGGCCCATGCAGCCCCCATACTCACTAGCTCCGCCGGGGAGCTGTTTTTT
NA | TRBJ2-7 | NA | TRBV5-4 | CASSLPQRPYEQYF | TGTGCCAGCAGCTTGCCACAGAGACCCTACGAGCAGTACTTC
NA | TRBJ2-3 | NA | TRBV10-3 | CAISVSSFHTDTQYF | TGTGCCATCAGTGTATCTAGCTTTCACACAGATACGCAGTATTTT
NA | TRBJ2-1 | NA | TRBV7-9 | CASSLTAYNEQFF | TGTGCCAGCAGCTTAACAGCATACAATGAGCAGTTCTTC
few | TRBJ2-3 | TRBD1 | TRBV2 | CASRPSPGQGASTDTQYF | TGTGCCAGCAGACCTAGCCCGGGACAGGGGGCGAGCACAGATACGCAGTATTTT
NA | TRBJ2-5 | NA | TRBV5-1 | CASSLDRRETQYF | TGCGCCAGCAGCTTGGACAGGCGAGAGACCCAGTACTTC
NA | TRBJ2-5 | TRBD2 | TRBV15 | CATSGGLAADQETQYF | TGTGCCACCAGCGGCGGACTAGCGGCAGACCAAGAGACCCAGTACTTC
NA | TRBJ2-1 | NA | TRBV19 | CASSIGASSLKEQFF | TGTGCCAGTAGTATAGGAGCTAGCAGCTTGAAGGAGCAGTTCTTC
NA | TRBJ1-1 | NA | TRBV6-6 | CASSSLTEAFF | TGTGCCAGCAGCTCCTTAACTGAAGCTTTCTTT
NA | TRBJ1-3 | NA | TRBV19 | CASSQGGQSWRNTIYF | TGTGCCAGTAGTCAAGGCGGACAAAGCTGGAGAAACACCATATATTTT
once | TRBJ1-1 | TRBD1 | TRBV12-5 | CASGLIDRGLNTEAFF | TGTGCTAGTGGTTTGATCGACAGGGGGCTGAACACTGAAGCTTTCTTT
NA | TRBJ2-7 | NA | TRBV28 | CASSLAGAYEQYF | TGTGCCAGCAGTCTGGCAGGGGCCTACGAGCAGTACTTC
NA | TRBJ1-2 | TRBD1 | TRBV12-5 | CASGLMTGGYGYTF | TGTGCTAGTGGTTTGATGACAGGGGGCTATGGCTACACCTTC
once | TRBJ1-5 | NA | TRBV10-3 | CAISDSRGDGSNQPQHF | TGTGCCATCAGTGACAGTCGGGGGGACGGTAGCAATCAGCCCCAGCATTTT
NA | TRBJ1-1 | TRBD1 | TRBV7-6 | CASSFPGQTTEAFF | TGTGCCAGCAGCTTTCCGGGACAGACCACTGAAGCTTTCTTT
few | TRBJ2-7 | NA | TRBV5-6 | CASSSPGLSEQYF | TGTGCCAGCAGCTCGCCGGGACTTTCTGAGCAGTACTTC
once | TRBJ2-7 | NA | TRBV15 | CATSREDNSYEQYF | TGTGCCACCAGCAGAGAGGACAACTCCTACGAGCAGTACTTC
NA | TRBJ2-7 | TRBD1 | TRBV28 | CASRLQGTVVYEQYF | TGTGCCAGCAGACTTCAGGGGACAGTGGTCTACGAGCAGTACTTC
NA | TRBJ2-7 | TRBD1 | TRBV7-9 | CSSSYGQGGSYEQYF | TGTTCCAGCAGCTACGGACAGGGCGGGTCCTACGAGCAGTACTTC
NA | TRBJ2-2 | NA | TRBV14 | CASSQYPGAELFF | TGTGCCAGCAGCCAATACCCTGGGGCTGAGCTGTTTTTT
NA | TRBJ2-5 | NA | TRBV6-1 | CASSEAQRRETQYF | TGTGCCAGCAGTGAAGCGCAAAGGCGGGAGACCCAGTACTTC
once | TRBJ1-3 | TRBD1 | TRBV15 | CATAGQAGNTIYF | TGTGCCACCGCCGGACAGGCTGGAAACACCATATATTTT
NA | TRBJ2-7 | NA | TRBV27 | CATQGLGVSYEQYF | TGTGCCACCCAAGGGCTAGGGGTATCCTACGAGCAGTACTTC
NA | TRBJ1-5 | NA | TRBV6-6 | CASSYGAGVGNQPQHF | TGTGCCAGCAGTTACGGGGCAGGGGTGGGCAATCAGCCCCAGCATTTT
NA | TRBJ2-5 | NA | TRBV6-5 | CASTYPGGETQYF | TGTGCCAGCACGTATCCAGGAGGGGAGACCCAGTACTTC
NA | TRBJ2-7 | NA | TRBV11-2 | CASSLDSRINLREQYF | TGTGCCAGCAGCTTAGATTCACGAATCAACTTACGCGAGCAGTACTTC
NA | TRBJ2-1 | NA | TRBV5-1 | CASSLAAGANNEQFF | TGCGCCAGCAGCTTGGCGGCAGGGGCCAACAATGAGCAGTTCTTC
once | TRBJ1-1 | NA | TRBV7-9 | CASSDDSREAFF | TGTGCCAGCAGCGACGACTCTAGGGAAGCTTTCTTT
NA | TRBJ2-7 | TRBD1 | TRBV7-9 | CSSSQGTGDTYEQYF | TGTTCCAGCAGCCAGGGAACAGGGGATACCTACGAGCAGTACTTC
few | TRBJ1-1 | NA | TRBV21-1 | CASSIQIRTGNTEAFF | TGTGCCAGCTCTATCCAAATTCGGACAGGAAACACTGAAGCTTTCTTT
NA | TRBJ2-3 | TRBD2 | TRBV18 | CASSPKAGWEDTQYF | TGTGCCAGCTCACCAAAAGCGGGGTGGGAAGATACGCAGTATTTT
few | TRBJ1-2 | NA | TRBV5-1 | CASSLEGARTF | TGCGCCAGCAGCTTGGAAGGGGCGCGCACCTTC
NA | TRBJ1-1 | NA | TRBV29-1 | CSGGGTEAFF | TGCAGCGGGGGGGGCACTGAAGCTTTCTTT
once | TRBJ1-6 | NA | TRBV18 | CASSPQAGEDSPLHF | TGTGCCAGCTCACCACAAGCGGGAGAGGATTCACCCCTCCACTTT
NA | TRBJ1-5 | NA | TRBV4-1 | CASSQQEGNQPQHF | TGCGCCAGCAGCCAACAGGAGGGGAATCAGCCCCAGCATTTT
NA | TRBJ1-6 | NA | TRBV30 | CAWSERRSNSPLHF | TGTGCCTGGAGTGAACGACGGAGCAATTCACCCCTCCACTTT